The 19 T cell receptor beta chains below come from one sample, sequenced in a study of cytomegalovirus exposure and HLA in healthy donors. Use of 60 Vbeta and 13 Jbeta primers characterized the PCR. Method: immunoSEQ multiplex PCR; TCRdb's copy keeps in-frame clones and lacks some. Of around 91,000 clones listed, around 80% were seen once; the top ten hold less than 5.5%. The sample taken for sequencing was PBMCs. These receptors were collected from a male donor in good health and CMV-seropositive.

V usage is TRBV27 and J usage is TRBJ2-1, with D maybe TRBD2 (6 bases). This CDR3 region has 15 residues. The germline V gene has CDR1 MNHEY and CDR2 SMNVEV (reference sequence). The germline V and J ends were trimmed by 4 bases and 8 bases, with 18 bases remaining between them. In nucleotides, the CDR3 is TGTGCCAGCAGTTACTTAGCTCGCGGGGTCGATGAGCAGTTCTTC. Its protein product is CASSYLARGVDEQFF.

The CDR3 DNA reads TGTGCCAGCAGTGTACCACGGGAGAGGGACTACGAGCAGTACTTC. Translating it yields CASSVPRERDYEQYF. The chain is built from TRBV2 and TRBJ2-7; perhaps TRBD2 as D (6 bases). CDR3 length equals 15 residues. V was cut by 4 bases and J by 3 bases, with 16 bases left in between. From germline, CDR1 is SNHLY and CDR2 FYNNEI.

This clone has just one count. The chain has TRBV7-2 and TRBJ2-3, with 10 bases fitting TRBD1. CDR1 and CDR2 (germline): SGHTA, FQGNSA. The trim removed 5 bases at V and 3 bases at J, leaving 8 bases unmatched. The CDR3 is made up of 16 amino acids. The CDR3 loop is CASSDGTGVWTDTQYF. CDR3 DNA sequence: TGTGCCAGCAGCGACGGGACAGGGGTTTGGACAGATACGCAGTATTTT.

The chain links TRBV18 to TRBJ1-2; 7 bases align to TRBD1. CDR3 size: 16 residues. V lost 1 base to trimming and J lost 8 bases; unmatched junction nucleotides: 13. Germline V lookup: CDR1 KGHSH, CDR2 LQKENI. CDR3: CASSPLLPPGGEGYTF. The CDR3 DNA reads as TGTGCCAGCTCACCACTTCTTCCACCAGGGGGTGAGGGCTACACCTTC.

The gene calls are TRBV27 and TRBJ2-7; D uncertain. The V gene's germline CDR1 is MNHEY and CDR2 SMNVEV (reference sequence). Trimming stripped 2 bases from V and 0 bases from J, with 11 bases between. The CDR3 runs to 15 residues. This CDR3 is CASSLLGPVSYEQYF. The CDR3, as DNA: TGTGCCAGCAGTTTACTAGGCCCCGTCTCCTACGAGCAGTACTTC.

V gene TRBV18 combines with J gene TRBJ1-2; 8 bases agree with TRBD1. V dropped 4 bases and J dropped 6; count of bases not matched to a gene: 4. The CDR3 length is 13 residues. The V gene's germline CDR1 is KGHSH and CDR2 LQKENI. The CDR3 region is CASSLGQGDGYTF. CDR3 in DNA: TGTGCCAGCTCACTCGGACAGGGTGATGGCTACACCTTC.

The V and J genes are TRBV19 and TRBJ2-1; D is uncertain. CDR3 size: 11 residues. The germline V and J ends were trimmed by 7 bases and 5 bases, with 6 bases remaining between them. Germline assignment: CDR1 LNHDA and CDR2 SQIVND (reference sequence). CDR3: CASIHNNEQFF. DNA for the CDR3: TGTGCCAGTATACACAACAATGAGCAGTTCTTC.

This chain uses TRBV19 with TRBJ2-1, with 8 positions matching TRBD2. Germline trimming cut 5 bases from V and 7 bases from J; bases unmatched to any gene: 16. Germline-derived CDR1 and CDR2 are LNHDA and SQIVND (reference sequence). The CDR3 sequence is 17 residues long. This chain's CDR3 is CASSPHYGSSGRNEQFF. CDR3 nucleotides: TGTGCCAGTAGTCCCCATTATGGGTCTAGCGGGCGGAATGAGCAGTTCTTC.

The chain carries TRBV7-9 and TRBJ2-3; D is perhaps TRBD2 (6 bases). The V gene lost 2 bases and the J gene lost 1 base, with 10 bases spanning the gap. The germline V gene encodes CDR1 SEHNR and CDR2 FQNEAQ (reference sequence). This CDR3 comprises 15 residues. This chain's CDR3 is CASSLMASGTDTQYF. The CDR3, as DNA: TGTGCCAGCAGCTTAATGGCTAGCGGCACAGATACGCAGTATTTT.

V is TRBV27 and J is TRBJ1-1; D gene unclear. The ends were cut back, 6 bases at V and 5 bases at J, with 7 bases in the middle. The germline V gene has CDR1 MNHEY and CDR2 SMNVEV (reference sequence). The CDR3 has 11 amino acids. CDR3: CASRRRTEAFF. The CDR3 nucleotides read TGTGCCAGCAGAAGGAGGACTGAAGCTTTCTTT.

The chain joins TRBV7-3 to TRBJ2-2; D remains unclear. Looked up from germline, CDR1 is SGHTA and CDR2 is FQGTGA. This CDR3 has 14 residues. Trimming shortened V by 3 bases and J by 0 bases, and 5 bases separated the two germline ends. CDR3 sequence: CASSFGSNTGELFF. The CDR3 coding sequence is TGTGCCAGCAGCTTCGGTTCGAACACCGGGGAGCTGTTTTTT. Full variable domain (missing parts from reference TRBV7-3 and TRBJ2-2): GAGVSQTPSNKVTEKGKYVELRCDPISGHTALYWYRQSLGQGPEFLIYFQGTGAADDSGLPNDRFFAVRPEGSVSTLKIQRTERGDSAVYLCASSFGSNTGELFFGEGSRLTVL.

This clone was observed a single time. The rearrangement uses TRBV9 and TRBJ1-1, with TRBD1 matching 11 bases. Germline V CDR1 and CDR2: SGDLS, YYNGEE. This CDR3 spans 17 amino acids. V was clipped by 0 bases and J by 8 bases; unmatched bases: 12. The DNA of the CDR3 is TGTGCCAGCAGCGTAGTCCCCCTAGTGGGACAGGGGGGAGAAGCTTTCTTT. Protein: CASSVVPLVGQGGEAFF.

CDR3 sequence (DNA): TGTGCCAGCTCACCAAGTACACTAGCGGGAGTATCCGGGGAGCTGTTTTTT. Amino acids: CASSPSTLAGVSGELFF. This chain joins TRBV18 and TRBJ2-2, with TRBD2 matching over 11 bases. The V segment lost 2 bases and the J segment 6 bases; nucleotides outside the gene matches: 8. Germline V gives CDR1 KGHSH, CDR2 LQKENI. The CDR3 consists of 17 residues.

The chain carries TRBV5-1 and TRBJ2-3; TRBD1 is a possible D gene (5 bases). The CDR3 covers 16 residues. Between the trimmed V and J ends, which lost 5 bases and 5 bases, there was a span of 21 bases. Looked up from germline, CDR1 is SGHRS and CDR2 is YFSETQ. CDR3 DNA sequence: TGCGCCAGCAGTAGAGGACAAAGCAGCACAGTAGATACGCAGTATTTT. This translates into CASSRGQSSTVDTQYF. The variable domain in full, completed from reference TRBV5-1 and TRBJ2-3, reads KAGVTQTPRYLIKTRGQQVTLSCSPISGHRSVSWYQQTPGQGLQFLFEYFSETQRNKGNFPGRFSGRQFSNSRSEMNVSTLELGDSALYLCASSRGQSSTVDTQYFGPGTRLTVL.

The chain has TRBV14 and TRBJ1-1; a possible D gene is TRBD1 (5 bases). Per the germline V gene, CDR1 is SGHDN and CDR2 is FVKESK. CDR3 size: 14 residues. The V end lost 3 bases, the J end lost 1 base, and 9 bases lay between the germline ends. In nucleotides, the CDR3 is TGTGCCAGCAGCCACCCGACAGCGAACACTGAAGCTTTCTTT. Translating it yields CASSHPTANTEAFF. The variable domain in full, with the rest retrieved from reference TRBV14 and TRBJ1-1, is EAGVTQFPSHSVIEKGQTVTLRCDPISGHDNLYWYRRVMGKEIKFLLHFVKESKQDESGMPNNRFLAERTGGTYSTLKVQPAELEDSGVYFCASSHPTANTEAFFGQGTRLTVV.

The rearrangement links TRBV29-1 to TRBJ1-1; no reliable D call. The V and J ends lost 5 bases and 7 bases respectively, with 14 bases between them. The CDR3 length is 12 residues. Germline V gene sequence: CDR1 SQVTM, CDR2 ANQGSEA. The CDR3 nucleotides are TGCAGCGTTCGAAGTCAGACTCTTGAAGCTTTCTTT. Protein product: CSVRSQTLEAFF.

The CDR3 region has the DNA TGTGCCAGCAGCTCCACAGGGTTCTATGGCTACACCTTC. Translation gives CASSSTGFYGYTF. This chain connects TRBV5-4 to TRBJ1-2; D possibly corresponds to TRBD1 (6 bases). The CDR3 length is 13 residues. Germline V gene data show CDR1 as SGHNT and CDR2 as YYREEE (reference sequence). Trimming stripped 3 bases from V and 4 bases from J, with 10 bases between.

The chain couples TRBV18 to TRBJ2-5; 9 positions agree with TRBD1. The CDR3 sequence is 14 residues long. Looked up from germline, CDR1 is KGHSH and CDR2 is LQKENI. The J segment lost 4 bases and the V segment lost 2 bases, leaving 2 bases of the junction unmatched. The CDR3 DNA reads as TGTGCCAGCTCACCAGGGACAGGGCTAGAGACCCAGTACTTC. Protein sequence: CASSPGTGLETQYF.

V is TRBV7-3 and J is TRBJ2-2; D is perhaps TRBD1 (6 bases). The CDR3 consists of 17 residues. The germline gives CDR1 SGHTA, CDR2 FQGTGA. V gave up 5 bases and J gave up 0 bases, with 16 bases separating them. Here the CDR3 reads CASSMIPGHANTGELFF. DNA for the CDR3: TGTGCCAGCAGCATGATTCCGGGACATGCGAACACCGGGGAGCTGTTTTTT.